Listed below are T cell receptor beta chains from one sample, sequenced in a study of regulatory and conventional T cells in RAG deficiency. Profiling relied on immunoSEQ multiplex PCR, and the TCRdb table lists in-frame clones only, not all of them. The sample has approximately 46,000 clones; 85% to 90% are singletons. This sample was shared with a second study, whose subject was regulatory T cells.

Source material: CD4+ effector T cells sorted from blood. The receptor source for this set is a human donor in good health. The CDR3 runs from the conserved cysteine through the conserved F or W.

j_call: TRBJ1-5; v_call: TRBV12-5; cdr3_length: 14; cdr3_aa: CASGPGQGDQPQHF
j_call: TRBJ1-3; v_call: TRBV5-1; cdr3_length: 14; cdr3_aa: CASSLDGSGNTIYF
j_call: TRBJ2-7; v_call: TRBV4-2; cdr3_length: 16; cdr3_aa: CASSQVGTKSSYEQYF
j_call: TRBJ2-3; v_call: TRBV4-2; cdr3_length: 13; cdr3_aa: CASSQQSTDTQYF
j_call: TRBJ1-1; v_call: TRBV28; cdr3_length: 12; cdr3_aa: CASSLGRSEAFF
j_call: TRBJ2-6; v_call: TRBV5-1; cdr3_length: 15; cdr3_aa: CASSSKASGANVLTF
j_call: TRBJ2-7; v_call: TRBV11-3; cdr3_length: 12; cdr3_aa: CASSFRLYEQYF
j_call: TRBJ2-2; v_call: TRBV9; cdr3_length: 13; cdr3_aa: CASRGQYTGELFF
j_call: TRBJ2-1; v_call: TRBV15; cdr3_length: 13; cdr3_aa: CATMRQGIGEQFF
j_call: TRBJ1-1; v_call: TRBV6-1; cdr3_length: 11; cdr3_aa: CASSEAVEAFF
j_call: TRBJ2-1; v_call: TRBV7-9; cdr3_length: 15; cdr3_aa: CASSFGDRGYNEQFF
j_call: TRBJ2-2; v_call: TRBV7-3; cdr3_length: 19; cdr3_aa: CASSLNQVRLAGETGELFF
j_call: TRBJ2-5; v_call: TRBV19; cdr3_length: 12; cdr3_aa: CATGDFQETQYF
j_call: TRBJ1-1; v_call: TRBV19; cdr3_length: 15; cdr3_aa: CASIRGVPMNTEAFF
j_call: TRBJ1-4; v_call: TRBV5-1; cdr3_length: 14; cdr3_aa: CASSRTGVGEKLFF
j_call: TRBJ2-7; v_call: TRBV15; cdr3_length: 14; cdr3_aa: CATSSRGSGSEQYF
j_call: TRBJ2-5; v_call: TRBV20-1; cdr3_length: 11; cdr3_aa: CSAEVGETQYF
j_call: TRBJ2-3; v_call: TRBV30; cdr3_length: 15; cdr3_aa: CAWSTLAGAPDTQYF
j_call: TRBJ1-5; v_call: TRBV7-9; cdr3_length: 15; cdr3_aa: CASSAGTARTQPQHF
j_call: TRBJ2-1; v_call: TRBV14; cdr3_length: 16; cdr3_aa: CASSQGLKATYNEQFF
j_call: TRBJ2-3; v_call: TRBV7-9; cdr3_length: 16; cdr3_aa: CASSGRLAAITDTQYF
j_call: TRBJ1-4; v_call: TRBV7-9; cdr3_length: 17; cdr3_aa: CASSSGVSGGTNEKLFF
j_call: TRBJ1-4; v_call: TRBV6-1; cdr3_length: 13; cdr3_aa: CASRGQGYEKLFF
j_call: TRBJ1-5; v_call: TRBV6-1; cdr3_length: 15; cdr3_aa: CASTRGGSESQPQHF
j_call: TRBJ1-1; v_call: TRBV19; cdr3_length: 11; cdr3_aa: CASTMTVEAFF
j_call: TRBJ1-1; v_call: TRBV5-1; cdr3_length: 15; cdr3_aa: CASSFQGAENTEAFF
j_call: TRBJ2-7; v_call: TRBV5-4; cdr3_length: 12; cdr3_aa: CASSLDNYEQYF
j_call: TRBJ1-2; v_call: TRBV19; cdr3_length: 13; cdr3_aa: CASFSRDIDGYTF
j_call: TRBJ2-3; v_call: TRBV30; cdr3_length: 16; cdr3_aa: CAWSVREAGGGDTQYF
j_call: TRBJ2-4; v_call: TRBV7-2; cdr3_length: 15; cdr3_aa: CASSLGGQVADIQYF
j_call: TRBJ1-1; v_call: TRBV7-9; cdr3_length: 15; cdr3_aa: CASSLAAGPNTEAFF
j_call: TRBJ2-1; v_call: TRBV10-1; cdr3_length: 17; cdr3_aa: CASSESRRVSSYNEQFF
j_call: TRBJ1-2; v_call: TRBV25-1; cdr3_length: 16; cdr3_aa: CASSEYGTAPNYGYTF
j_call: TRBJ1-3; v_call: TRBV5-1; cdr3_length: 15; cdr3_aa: CASSLAAGAGNTIYF
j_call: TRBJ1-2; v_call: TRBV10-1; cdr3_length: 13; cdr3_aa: CASSESGSYGYTF
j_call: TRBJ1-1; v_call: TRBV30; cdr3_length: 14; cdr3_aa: CAWRGVGSYTEAFF
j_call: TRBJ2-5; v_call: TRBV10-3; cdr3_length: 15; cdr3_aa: CAIRRGLQPQETQYF
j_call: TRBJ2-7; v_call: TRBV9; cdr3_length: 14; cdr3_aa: CASSVVGTDAEQYF
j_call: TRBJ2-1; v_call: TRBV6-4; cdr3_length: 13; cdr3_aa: CASSRETDNEQFF
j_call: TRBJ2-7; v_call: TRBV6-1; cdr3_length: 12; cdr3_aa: CAYSGEGYEQYF
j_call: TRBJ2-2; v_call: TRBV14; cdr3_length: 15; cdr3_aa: CASSPSGGAAGELFF
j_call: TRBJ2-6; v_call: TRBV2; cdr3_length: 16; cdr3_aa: CASSPQGYPGANVLTF
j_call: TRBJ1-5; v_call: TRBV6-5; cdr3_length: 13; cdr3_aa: CASVKNLNQPQHF
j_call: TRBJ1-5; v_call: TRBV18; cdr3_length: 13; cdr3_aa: CASSPLPGQPQHF
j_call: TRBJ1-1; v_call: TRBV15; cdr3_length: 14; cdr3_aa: CATSVNRGGTEAFF
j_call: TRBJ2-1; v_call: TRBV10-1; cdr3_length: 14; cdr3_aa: CASRRSTGDNEQFF
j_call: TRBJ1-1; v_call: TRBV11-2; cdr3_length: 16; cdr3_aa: CASSLHPQGMNTEAFF
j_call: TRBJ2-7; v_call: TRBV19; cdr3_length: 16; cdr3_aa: CASSISGTRFLYEQYF
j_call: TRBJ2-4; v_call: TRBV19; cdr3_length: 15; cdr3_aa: CASSLRQGNKNIQYF
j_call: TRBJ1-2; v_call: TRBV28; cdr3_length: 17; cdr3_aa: CASSFPVGTGTSYGYTF
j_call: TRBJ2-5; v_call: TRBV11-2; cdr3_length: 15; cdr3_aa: CASSLSSGGAETQYF
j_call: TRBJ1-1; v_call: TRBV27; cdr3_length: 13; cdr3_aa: CASSPYGLTKAFF
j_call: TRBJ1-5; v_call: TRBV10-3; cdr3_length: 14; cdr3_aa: CAISEGNSNQPQHF
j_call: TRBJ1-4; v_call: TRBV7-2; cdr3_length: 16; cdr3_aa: CASSSRDRGRIEKLFF
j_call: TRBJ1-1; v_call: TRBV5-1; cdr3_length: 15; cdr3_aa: CASSFGSQANTEAFF
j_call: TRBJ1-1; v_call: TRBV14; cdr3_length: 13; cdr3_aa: CASSQFSGTEAFF
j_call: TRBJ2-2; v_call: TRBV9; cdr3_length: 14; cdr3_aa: CASSGEYFTGELFF
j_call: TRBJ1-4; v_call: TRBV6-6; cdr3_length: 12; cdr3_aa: CASSPGNEKLFF
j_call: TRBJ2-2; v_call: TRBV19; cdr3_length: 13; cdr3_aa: CASSTTGPGELFF